Sequencing of this T cell receptor beta chain was carried out in a study of technical replicates of blood from four donors. The CDR3 sequence is 12 residues long. The V gene lost 5 bases and the J gene lost 12 bases, with 13 bases spanning the gap. Germline loops: CDR1 LNHDA, CDR2 SQIVND (reference sequence). Assay used: immunoSEQ multiplex PCR; TCRdb lists only in-frame clones, some missing. This table holds just over 60,000 clones, more than 75% found once. Sequencing used PBMCs. The rearrangement links TRBV19 to TRBJ2-2, with a tentative D call TRBD2 (5 bases). The source of this sequence is a human donor in good health. Some clones in this sample may be carry-over from other donors' samples. The CDR3 here is CASSDFAGKLFF. The CDR3 DNA reads as TGTGCCAGTAGTGACTTTGCGGGCAAGCTGTTTTTT. Filled out from reference TRBV19 and TRBJ2-2, the complete variable domain reads DGGITQSPKYLFRKEGQNVTLSCEQNLNHDAMYWYRQDPGQGLRLIYYSQIVNDFQKGDIAEGYSVSREKKESFPLTVTSAQKNPTAFYLCASSDFAGKLFFGEGSRLTVL.